This is a list of T cell receptor beta chains from one sample in a study of control samples from healthy donors and cancer patients. Measured with immunoSEQ multiplex PCR; TCRdb has only the in-frame clones, and not every one. The data contain roughly 150,000 clones, nearly 95% of them seen just once; the ten biggest clones take up more than 2%. Specimen: blood. All receptors come from a man between 50 and 59 years old in good health. The CDR3 runs from the conserved cysteine through the conserved F or W. The D gene is left open where the match is weak. Size is omitted from some rows. Given values are once, few, many or a class for expanded clones.

d_gene	v_gene	j_gene	abundance	CDR3aa	CDR3nt
.	TRBV5-1	TRBJ2-7	.	CASSLVVSSYEQYF	TGCGCCAGCAGCTTGGTTGTCAGTTCCTACGAGCAGTACTTC
.	TRBV10-1	TRBJ2-2	.	CASRQQGNTGELFF	TGCGCCAGCAGACAACAGGGAAACACCGGGGAGCTGTTTTTT
.	TRBV19	TRBJ1-6	.	CASSIIVRSDSPLHF	TGTGCCAGTAGTATTATCGTTCGGTCGGATTCACCCCTCCACTTT
TRBD2	TRBV4-1	TRBJ2-7	.	CASSQEPAGGTYEQYF	TGCGCCAGCAGCCAAGAACCGGCGGGAGGGACCTACGAGCAGTACTTC
.	TRBV12-3/TRBV12-4	TRBJ2-3	.	CASILTGTDTQYF	TGTGCCAGCATCTTGACGGGCACAGATACGCAGTATTTT
TRBD2	TRBV30	TRBJ2-1	.	CAWRVLPPGGGYNEQFF	TGTGCCTGGAGGGTTCTACCACCGGGAGGCGGTTACAATGAGCAGTTCTTC
.	TRBV6-5	TRBJ2-7	.	CASSSPYEQYF	TGTGCCAGCAGTTCCCCCTACGAGCAGTACTTC
TRBD2	TRBV7-9	TRBJ2-3	.	CASSYSGGPSDTQYF	TGTGCCAGCAGCTACTCGGGAGGGCCGTCAGATACGCAGTATTTT
TRBD2	TRBV7-9	TRBJ2-3	.	CASSITSGRKDTQYF	TGTGCCAGCAGCATAACTAGCGGGCGCAAAGATACGCAGTATTTT
.	TRBV9	TRBJ2-6	once	CASSVVGSGANVLTF	TGTGCCAGCAGCGTAGTTGGCTCTGGGGCCAACGTCCTGACTTTC
TRBD1	TRBV18	TRBJ2-7	once	CASSPPGQGTAPLYEQYF	TGTGCCAGCTCACCACCGGGACAGGGTACAGCCCCGCTATACGAGCAGTACTTC
.	TRBV18	TRBJ1-2	.	CASSPEASFYGYTF	TGTGCCAGCTCCCCAGAGGCATCCTTCTATGGCTACACCTTC
TRBD1	TRBV7-8	TRBJ2-5	.	CASSLSISGTGEETQYF	TGTGCCAGCAGCTTATCTATTTCCGGGACAGGGGAAGAGACCCAGTACTTC
TRBD2	TRBV28	TRBJ2-2	.	CASRVAGLNTGELFF	TGTGCCAGCAGGGTAGCGGGGCTAAACACCGGGGAGCTGTTTTTT
.	TRBV15	TRBJ2-2	.	CATSRETGELFF	TGTGCCACCAGCAGGGAAACCGGGGAGCTGTTTTTT
.	TRBV28	TRBJ2-1	.	CASSLLWRDLNEQFF	TGTGCCAGCAGTTTATTATGGCGAGACCTAAATGAGCAGTTCTTC
.	TRBV18	TRBJ2-1	.	CASSPPKGGRDEQFF	TGTGCCAGCTCACCACCGAAAGGGGGGCGCGATGAGCAGTTCTTC
.	TRBV9	TRBJ1-3	.	CASSVGTGSYGNTIYF	TGTGCCAGCAGCGTAGGGACGGGAAGCTACGGAAACACCATATATTTT
.	TRBV10-1	TRBJ1-1	.	CASSPYWDTEAFF	TGCGCCAGCAGCCCTTACTGGGACACTGAAGCTTTCTTT
.	TRBV28	TRBJ2-6	.	CASSSGTSYSGANVLTF	TGTGCCAGCAGTTCCGGCACATCATACTCTGGGGCCAACGTCCTGACTTTC
.	TRBV6-5	TRBJ1-1	.	CASRVRQNTEAFF	TGTGCCAGCAGAGTTCGGCAAAACACTGAAGCTTTCTTT
.	TRBV5-4	TRBJ2-2	few	CASSLEHITGELFF	TGTGCCAGCAGCTTGGAACATATCACCGGGGAGCTGTTTTTT
TRBD2	TRBV7-9	TRBJ2-1	.	CASSRRTSGSYNEQFF	TGTGCCAGCAGCCGCCGTACTAGCGGCTCCTACAATGAGCAGTTCTTC
.	TRBV29-1	TRBJ2-2	few	CSVGRPDTGELFF	TGCAGCGTTGGACGGCCGGACACCGGGGAGCTGTTTTTT
TRBD1	TRBV28	TRBJ2-2	.	CASSSAPRTGANTGELFF	TGTGCCAGCAGTTCGGCTCCGAGGACAGGCGCGAACACCGGGGAGCTGTTTTTT
.	TRBV6-5	TRBJ1-6	.	CATRGGVPSSPLHF	TGTGCCACCCGCGGGGGGGTTCCTAGCTCACCCCTCCACTTT
.	TRBV7-9	TRBJ1-1	once	CASSLPLNTEAFF	TGTGCCAGCAGCTTACCTCTGAACACTGAAGCTTTCTTT
TRBD1	TRBV19	TRBJ1-5	.	CASRRQGAFSNQPQHF	TGTGCCAGTAGGAGACAGGGGGCATTTAGCAATCAGCCCCAGCATTTT
.	TRBV3-1/TRBV3-2	TRBJ2-3	.	CASSPSTVKDTQYF	TGTGCCAGCAGCCCATCCACGGTGAAAGATACGCAGTATTTT
.	TRBV6-5	TRBJ2-1	.	CASRRRQREFF	TGTGCCAGCAGACGGAGACAGAGGGAGTTCTTC
.	TRBV29-1	TRBJ2-5	once	CSVVSRQETQYF	TGCAGCGTTGTAAGCAGGCAAGAGACCCAGTACTTC
.	TRBV10-1	TRBJ2-1	.	CATYLRAWRYNEQFF	TGCGCCACCTACCTGAGAGCGTGGAGATACAATGAGCAGTTCTTC
.	TRBV7-6	TRBJ1-3	.	CASSGGAPSSGNTIYF	TGTGCCAGCAGTGGGGGGGCCCCGAGCTCTGGAAACACCATATATTTT
.	TRBV6-1	TRBJ1-2	.	CASSEAVRSYGYTF	TGTGCCAGCAGTGAAGCCGTCAGGAGCTATGGCTACACCTTC
.	TRBV3-1/TRBV3-2	TRBJ2-5	.	CASSQAGRGETQYF	TGTGCCAGCAGCCAAGCTGGCAGGGGCGAGACCCAGTACTTC
TRBD2	TRBV5-6	TRBJ2-1	.	CASSSTGTSRGGEQFF	TGTGCCAGCAGCTCCACCGGGACTAGTCGGGGGGGTGAGCAGTTCTTC
.	TRBV2	TRBJ2-5	.	CASGGFFEETQYF	TGTGCCAGCGGGGGATTTTTCGAAGAGACCCAGTACTTC
.	TRBV5-1	TRBJ1-1	.	CASSFRGNTEAFF	TGCGCCAGCAGCTTCCGGGGGAACACTGAAGCTTTCTTT
.	TRBV6-2/TRBV6-3	TRBJ2-7	.	CASSSHPGRRGNGEQYF	TGTGCCAGCAGTTCCCACCCCGGACGACGGGGTAATGGGGAGCAGTACTTC
.	TRBV18	TRBJ1-6	.	CASSRRDSPLHF	TGTGCCAGCTCTCGACGGGATTCACCCCTCCACTTT
TRBD2	TRBV5-1	TRBJ2-7	.	CASSFQLAGGAEQYF	TGCGCCAGCAGCTTCCAACTAGCGGGAGGGGCCGAGCAGTACTTC
.	TRBV11-2	TRBJ2-7	once	CASSFGSSYEQYF	TGTGCCAGCAGCTTCGGGAGCTCCTACGAGCAGTACTTC
.	TRBV24-1	TRBJ2-3	.	CATSDPAGTDTQYF	TGTGCCACCAGTGACCCCGCGGGCACAGATACGCAGTATTTT
.	TRBV2	TRBJ2-3	once	CASSETRSTDTQYF	TGTGCCAGCAGTGAAACCCGCAGCACAGATACGCAGTATTTT
TRBD2	TRBV3-1/TRBV3-2	TRBJ2-3	.	CASSQDLTGTSGRGGDTQYF	TGTGCCAGCAGCCAAGATTTGACCGGAACTAGCGGGAGGGGAGGAGATACGCAGTATTTT
TRBD2	TRBV10-3	TRBJ2-7	.	CAISPLSGSYEQYF	TGTGCCATCAGTCCCCTTAGCGGGAGCTACGAGCAGTACTTC
TRBD2	TRBV18	TRBJ2-2	once	CASSPGLINTGELFF	TGTGCCAGCTCACCGGGACTAATTAACACCGGGGAGCTGTTTTTT
.	TRBV7-7	TRBJ2-7	.	CASSLEARRKMNEQYF	TGTGCTAGCAGCTTAGAGGCCAGGAGAAAGATGAACGAGCAGTACTTC
TRBD1	TRBV6-5	TRBJ2-6	.	CASSYSTGVGANVLTF	TGTGCCAGCAGTTACTCGACAGGGGTTGGGGCCAACGTCCTGACTTTC
TRBD1	TRBV10-3	TRBJ2-5	.	CAIRDSIKETQYF	TGTGCCATCCGGGACAGCATAAAAGAGACCCAGTACTTC
TRBD1	TRBV18	TRBJ1-2	.	CASSRPDRGPGYTF	TGTGCCAGCTCACGACCTGACAGGGGGCCCGGCTACACCTTC
.	TRBV28	TRBJ1-1	.	CASSWGRLSEAFF	TGTGCCAGCAGCTGGGGACGGCTCTCTGAAGCTTTCTTT
TRBD2	TRBV4-1	TRBJ2-7	.	CASSQDSSGRFYEQYF	TGCGCCAGCAGCCAAGATTCGAGCGGGAGGTTCTACGAGCAGTACTTC
.	TRBV18	TRBJ2-7	.	CASSQSRDEQYF	TGTGCCAGCTCACAGTCAAGAGACGAGCAGTACTTC
.	TRBV3-1/TRBV3-2	TRBJ2-7	.	CASSSPYEQYF	TGTGCCAGCAGCTCCCCTTACGAGCAGTACTTC
.	TRBV18	TRBJ1-1	.	CASSPPKSENTEAFF	TGTGCCAGCTCACCACCAAAATCGGAGAACACTGAAGCTTTCTTT
TRBD1	TRBV5-1	TRBJ1-2	.	CASSPFPGQGNYGYTF	TGCGCCAGCAGCCCCTTCCCGGGACAGGGGAACTATGGCTACACCTTC
.	TRBV11-3	TRBJ2-7	medium-sized	CASSPPKDDLVEQYF	TGTGCCAGCAGCCCCCCCAAGGATGACCTAGTCGAGCAGTACTTC
.	TRBV18	TRBJ1-2	.	CASSPPAHRSVGYTF	TGTGCCAGCTCACCTCCCGCCCACAGGTCCGTAGGCTACACCTTC